The 17 T cell receptor beta chains below were found in one sample sequenced in a study of long-term antiretroviral therapy in people with HIV. An immunoSEQ assay, version v3.0, was performed at survey level. Method: immunoSEQ multiplex PCR; TCRdb's copy keeps in-frame clones and lacks some. The data contain under 8,500 clones, roughly 70% of them singletons. The sequenced sample was unsorted PBMCs, obtained 0.2 years after starting antiretroviral therapy. All receptors derive from a man in his forties with HIV.

This clone showed up just once. The chain has TRBV6-5 and TRBJ1-2; D gene uncertain. The V end lost 5 bases, the J end lost 6 bases, and 19 bases lay between the germline ends. CDR1 is MNHEY and CDR2 is SVGAGI in the germline V gene. CDR3 length: 15 residues. Written as DNA, the CDR3 is TGTGCCAGCAGTAGTCTATTCTCTCAAGTGGATGGCTACACCTTC. This gives the protein CASSSLFSQVDGYTF.

This clone was detected only a few times. The chain links TRBV5-5 to TRBJ1-2; the D gene is possibly TRBD1 (6 bases). V lost 0 bases, J lost 7 bases, and 10 bases lay in between. Germline CDR1 is SGHKS and CDR2 is YYEKEE (reference sequence). The CDR3 sequence is 13 residues long. In DNA, the CDR3 is TGTGCCAGCAGCTTGGCCGGGGGCACTGGCTACACCTTC. Amino acid sequence: CASSLAGGTGYTF.

The V and J genes are TRBV5-4 and TRBJ2-2; 9 bases match TRBD1. Per the germline V gene, CDR1 is SGHNT and CDR2 is YYREEE (reference sequence). After removal of 6 bases from V and 2 bases from J, the junction contained 5 bases not matched to a gene. This CDR3 has 15 amino acids. The CDR3 spells CASTPGQGNTGELFF. CDR3 bases: TGTGCCAGCACCCCGGGACAGGGTAACACCGGGGAGCTGTTTTTT.

The V gene is TRBV5-8, the J gene TRBJ2-2, with TRBD1 matching over 9 bases. V dropped 2 bases and J dropped 0; count of bases not matched to a gene: 2. CDR1 is SGHTS and CDR2 is YDEGEE in the germline V gene. The CDR3 consists of 16 residues. The CDR3 DNA reads as TGTGCCAGCAGCTTTAGACAGGGGGCGAACACCGGGGAGCTGTTTTTT. It yields the protein CASSFRQGANTGELFF.

V is TRBV5-1 and J is TRBJ1-1; D might be TRBD1 (5 bases). Per the germline V gene, CDR1 is SGHRS and CDR2 is YFSETQ. V gave up 0 bases and J gave up 4 bases, with 10 bases separating them. The CDR3 covers 14 residues. CDR3 in DNA: TGCGCCAGCAGCTTGGGGTGGGGCTCCACTGAAGCTTTCTTT. This translates into CASSLGWGSTEAFF.

The rearrangement uses TRBV19 and TRBJ1-5; 7 bases map to TRBD1. The CDR3 sequence is 15 residues long. After removal of 3 bases from V and 4 bases from J, the junction contained 6 bases not matched to a gene. CDR1 LNHDA and CDR2 SQIVND come from the germline V gene (reference sequence). The CDR3 spells CASSILKQGNQPQHF. The CDR3 nucleotides read TGTGCCAGTAGTATCTTAAAACAGGGGAATCAGCCCCAGCATTTT.

The chain recombines TRBV18 with TRBJ2-5, with 10 bases lining up with TRBD2. Germline V gene lookup returns CDR1 KGHSH and CDR2 LQKENI. V lost 5 bases to trimming and J lost 3 bases; unmatched junction nucleotides: 9. The CDR3 has 16 amino acids. This CDR3 is CASSVLGTSEEETQYF. CDR3 nucleotide sequence: TGTGCCAGCTCAGTTCTCGGGACTAGCGAAGAAGAGACCCAGTACTTC.

The chain combines TRBV9 with TRBJ2-3; no clear D. Germline values: CDR1 SGDLS, CDR2 YYNGEE. The V end lost 0 bases, the J end lost 0 bases, and 11 bases lay between the germline ends. This CDR3 has 16 residues. The CDR3 spells CASSVGITSSTDTQYF. The CDR3 DNA follows: TGTGCCAGCAGCGTAGGGATTACCTCTAGCACAGATACGCAGTATTTT.

The rearrangement links TRBV7-9 to TRBJ2-1, with 7 bases aligning to TRBD2. V dropped 1 base and J dropped 3; count of bases not matched to a gene: 9. CDR3 length: 17 residues. CDR1 is SEHNR, CDR2 FQNEAQ, per germline (reference sequence). CDR3 sequence (DNA): TGTGCCAGCAGCTTAGTGTTTAGCGGGCTCAACTACAATGAGCAGTTCTTC. Translated: CASSLVFSGLNYNEQFF.

The rearrangement links TRBV10-3 to TRBJ2-3; D not certain. CDR3 length: 13 amino acids. The germline V gene encodes CDR1 ENHRY and CDR2 SYGVKD. Trimming pared 2 bases from V and 2 bases from J, leaving 5 bases between. The CDR3 protein is CAISEGITDTQYF. Written as DNA, the CDR3 is TGTGCCATCAGTGAGGGGATCACAGATACGCAGTATTTT.

The chain carries TRBV5-4 and TRBJ1-1, with 12 nucleotides matching TRBD1. The CDR3 contains 13 residues. CDR1 and CDR2 from the germline V gene are SGHNT and YYREEE (reference sequence). Losses at the gene ends were 4 bases for V and 8 bases for J; bases not matched to a gene: 3. The CDR3 spells CASSGTGGAEAFF. In nucleotides, the CDR3 is TGTGCCAGCAGCGGGACAGGGGGCGCGGAAGCTTTCTTT.

This clone came up a few times. This likely stems from a read error, as it lies one base from a far larger clone. The J gene is TRBJ2-3, the V gene TRBV5-3; 14 positions match TRBD2. TRBV5-3 belongs to the ORF category, with a function that is uncertain. J lost 5 bases, V lost 4 bases, and 15 bases had no gene match. The CDR3 has 19 amino acids. The CDR3 here is CARSPGLAGGAGRLDTQYF. CDR3 DNA sequence: TGTGCCAGAAGCCCCGGACTAGCGGGGGGTGCCGGGCGGCTAGATACGCAGTATTTT.

This clone appeared a single time. The rearrangement joins TRBV2 to TRBJ1-5; maybe TRBD1 (6 bases). The CDR3 totals 15 residues. Per germline, CDR1 SNHLY and CDR2 FYNNEI. The V end lost 1 base, the J end lost 11 bases, and 18 bases lay between the germline ends. CDR3 sequence reads: CASSEGTDSRLAQHF. For the CDR3, the DNA is TGTGCCAGCAGTGAAGGGACAGACTCACGCTTAGCCCAGCATTTT.

This clone turned up a few times. The chain carries TRBV7-9 and TRBJ2-7; 10 positions agree with TRBD2. Germline V lookup: CDR1 SEHNR, CDR2 FQNEAQ (reference sequence). V dropped 1 base and J dropped 7; count of bases not matched to a gene: 7. The CDR3 sequence is 15 residues long. CDR3 DNA: TGTGCCAGCAGCTTAGTAAGCGGGGGGGCGTGGGAGCAGTACTTC. This sequence encodes CASSLVSGGAWEQYF.

The chain joins TRBV6-5 to TRBJ1-5, with D unresolved. The CDR3 covers 15 residues. Trimming shortened V by 2 bases and J by 0 bases, and 8 bases separated the two germline ends. CDR1 is MNHEY and CDR2 is SVGAGI in the germline V gene. CDR3 coding DNA: TGTGCCAGCAGTTACGATGGGGATAGCAATCAGCCCCAGCATTTT. This sequence encodes CASSYDGDSNQPQHF.

This clone was observed a handful of times. The chain joins TRBV4-2 to TRBJ2-5; D gene ambiguous. Germline V gene sequence: CDR1 LGHNA, CDR2 YNFKEQ. The CDR3 covers 12 residues. Trimming took 0 bases from V and 6 from J, leaving 5 bases between them. The CDR3 sequence: CASSQDRKTQYF. CDR3 DNA: TGTGCCAGCAGCCAAGATCGTAAGACCCAGTACTTC.

This clone is categorized as large. The chain carries TRBV2 and TRBJ1-1; D is possibly TRBD1 (5 bases). Trimming shortened V by 2 bases and J by 1 base, and 11 bases separated the two germline ends. The CDR3 has 15 amino acids. The germline V gene has CDR1 SNHLY and CDR2 FYNNEI. Written as DNA, the CDR3 is TGTGCCAGCAGTGAATATATCGGACAGAACACTGAAGCTTTCTTT. Translated, it gives CASSEYIGQNTEAFF.